The 26 T cell receptor beta chains listed next were all sequenced from one sample in a study of cytomegalovirus exposure and HLA in healthy donors. PCR employed 60 Vbeta and 13 Jbeta primers. The method was immunoSEQ multiplex PCR; TCRdb's version includes in-frame clones alone and lacks a portion of them. In the table there are 150,000 to 200,000 clones, around 80% of which are singletons. The specimen was PBMCs. The receptors stem from a man aged 40-49 years in good health and CMV-seronegative.

In its sample, this clone was seen a few times. The chain has TRBV5-8 and TRBJ2-5; 10 positions match TRBD1. This CDR3 spans 16 amino acids. Germline V CDR1 and CDR2: SGHTS, YDEGEE. V lost 0 bases to trimming and J lost 0 bases; unmatched junction nucleotides: 2. The CDR3 loop reads CASSLGDRGDQETQYF. CDR3 DNA sequence: TGTGCCAGCAGCTTGGGGGACAGGGGAGACCAAGAGACCCAGTACTTC.

The chain recombines TRBV7-9 with TRBJ2-7; possible D gene TRBD2, 6 bases. The CDR3 length is 14 residues. The germline V gene has CDR1 SEHNR and CDR2 FQNEAQ (reference sequence). The V gene lost 2 bases and the J gene lost 6 bases, with 14 bases spanning the gap. CDR3 DNA: TGTGCCAGCAGCTTATGGGACTGGTCTGTCGAGCAGTACTTC. Translation: CASSLWDWSVEQYF.

The rearrangement links TRBV27 to TRBJ1-3, with unresolved D. The CDR3 loop spans 13 amino acids. Germline CDR1 MNHEY, CDR2 SMNVEV (reference sequence). V was clipped by 2 bases and J by 7 bases, with 9 bases between them. In DNA form, the CDR3 reads TGTGCCAGCAGTTTAACGGGGAGTAACACCATATATTTT. Translation: CASSLTGSNTIYF.

The chain carries TRBV10-1 and TRBJ2-1; 10 nucleotides align to TRBD2. This CDR3 comprises 14 residues. With 7 bases clipped from V and 4 bases from J, the junction kept 4 bases outside the gene matches. Germline V gives CDR1 WNHNN, CDR2 SYGVQD (reference sequence). The CDR3 DNA follows: TGCGCCAGCACAAGCGGGGGGGATTACAATGAGCAGTTCTTC. The encoded protein is CASTSGGDYNEQFF.

The V call is TRBV11-2, the J call TRBJ1-1; D is possibly TRBD1 (6 bases). Per germline, CDR1 SGHAT and CDR2 FQNNGV. V dropped 3 bases and J dropped 3 bases, with 17 bases sitting between them. The CDR3 loop spans 16 amino acids. In DNA form, the CDR3 reads TGTGCCAGCAGCTTGGGATATAGGGGGTTGGACACTGAAGCTTTCTTT. Translating it yields CASSLGYRGLDTEAFF. The complete variable domain, with remaining parts taken from reference TRBV11-2 and TRBJ1-1, reads EAGVAQSPRYKIIEKRQSVAFWCNPISGHATLYWYQQILGQGPKLLIQFQNNGVVDDSQLPKDRFSAERLKGVDSTLKIQPAKLEDSAVYLCASSLGYRGLDTEAFFGQGTRLTVV.

The chain uses TRBV27 and TRBJ2-7, with TRBD1 matching 7 bases. The germline gives CDR1 MNHEY, CDR2 SMNVEV (reference sequence). The V segment lost 1 base and the J segment 3 bases; nucleotides outside the gene matches: 3. This CDR3 comprises 14 residues. This CDR3 is CASSLWTGHYEQYF. As DNA, the CDR3 is TGTGCCAGCAGTTTATGGACAGGCCACTACGAGCAGTACTTC.

This clone was found a few times. The sample carries other DNA sequences with the same CDR3. The rearrangement uses TRBV19 and TRBJ1-1; weak D call: TRBD1 (5 bases). With 0 bases removed from V and 6 bases from J, the gap between germline ends came to 11 bases. The V gene's germline CDR1 is LNHDA and CDR2 SQIVND (reference sequence). The length of the CDR3 is 14 residues. The CDR3 sequence is CASSIDLGGAEAFF. As DNA, the CDR3 is TGTGCCAGTAGTATAGATCTCGGAGGGGCTGAAGCTTTCTTT.

On this clone: Other DNA sequences of this sample code for an identical CDR3. This rearrangement joins TRBV5-4 to TRBJ2-5; a possible D gene is TRBD1 (6 bases). The CDR3 extends over 13 amino acids. Trimming took off 0 bases at V and 4 bases at J, with 7 bases between the two ends. The germline CDR1 and CDR2 sequences are SGHNT and YYREEE (reference sequence). The CDR3 DNA reads as TGTGCCAGCAGCTTGGGAGGGGGAGAGACCCAGTACTTC. Translation: CASSLGGGETQYF. The full variable domain, its missing parts supplied by reference TRBV5-4 and TRBJ2-5, is ETGVTQSPTHLIKTRGQQVTLRCSSQSGHNTVSWYQQALGQGPQFIFQYYREEENGRGNFPPRFSGLQFPNYSSELNVNALELDDSALYLCASSLGGGETQYFGPGTRLLVL.

The V and J genes are TRBV19 and TRBJ2-4, with TRBD2 matching 12 bases. CDR1 LNHDA and CDR2 SQIVND come from the germline V gene (reference sequence). The CDR3 spans 18 residues. The trim removed 4 bases at V and 2 bases at J, leaving 9 bases unmatched. CDR3 nucleotides: TGTGCCAGTAGTAGCCTAGCGGGGGGGCCGTTGACCAAAAACATTCAGTACTTC. Its translation is CASSSLAGGPLTKNIQYF.

This rearrangement joins TRBV9 to TRBJ2-3; TRBD2 aligns across 8 bases. This CDR3 has 17 residues. V gave up 0 bases and J gave up 4 bases; unmatched junction bases: 10. Per the germline V gene, CDR1 is SGDLS and CDR2 is YYNGEE. This chain's CDR3 is CASSVEGGTRLADTQYF. As DNA, the CDR3 is TGTGCCAGCAGCGTAGAGGGAGGGACTAGGTTGGCAGATACGCAGTATTTT.

The chain has TRBV5-1 and TRBJ2-7; 8 bases are a match to TRBD1. CDR1 and CDR2 from the germline V gene are SGHRS and YFSETQ. The V segment lost 4 bases and the J segment 9 bases; nucleotides outside the gene matches: 6. This CDR3 is built from 12 residues. The CDR3 coding sequence is TGCGCCAGCAGCCCGCAGGGGGCAGGGCAGTACTTC. This codes for CASSPQGAGQYF.

The chain carries TRBV2 and TRBJ1-1; D not certain. The CDR3 is made up of 15 amino acids. Looked up from germline, CDR1 is SNHLY and CDR2 is FYNNEI. V shed 2 bases and J shed 0 bases, with 10 bases lying between them. The CDR3 sequence is CASSEPPGMNTEAFF. CDR3 DNA sequence: TGTGCCAGCAGTGAACCCCCAGGAATGAACACTGAAGCTTTCTTT.

This sequence joins TRBV19 and TRBJ2-4; 11 bases line up with TRBD2. The V segment lost 3 bases and the J segment 0 bases; nucleotides outside the gene matches: 16. Germline CDR1 is LNHDA and CDR2 is SQIVND (reference sequence). The CDR3 has 21 residues. The CDR3 DNA reads as TGTGCCAGTAGTATTCTCGGGACTAGCGGTGGAACTAGACTAGCCAAAAACATTCAGTACTTC. As protein: CASSILGTSGGTRLAKNIQYF.

The chain recombines TRBV10-3 with TRBJ2-1, with D unclear. The CDR3 totals 13 residues. Trimming shortened V by 0 bases and J by 3 bases, and 3 bases separated the two germline ends. Germline V gene data show CDR1 as ENHRY and CDR2 as SYGVKD. The CDR3 spells CAISESSYNEQFF. The CDR3 nucleotides read TGTGCCATCAGTGAGTCGAGCTACAATGAGCAGTTCTTC.

V usage is TRBV4-2 and J usage is TRBJ2-3, with a weak D call TRBD1 (6 bases). CDR1 and CDR2 from the germline V gene are LGHNA and YNFKEQ. Trimming took 4 bases from V and 4 from J, leaving 12 bases between them. CDR3 length: 14 residues. The CDR3 sequence: CASSPPQGADTQYF. The CDR3 DNA reads as TGTGCCAGCAGCCCGCCACAGGGAGCAGATACGCAGTATTTT.

This clone has more than one count but fewer than ten. This sequence joins TRBV5-1 and TRBJ2-1; TRBD2 is a possible D gene (5 bases). V lost 5 bases, J lost 7 bases, and 19 bases lay in between. This CDR3 has 15 residues. Germline values: CDR1 SGHRS, CDR2 YFSETQ. The CDR3 DNA sequence: TGCGCCAGCAGTTACGGGAACCCGGACGCGAATGAGCAGTTCTTC. Translating gives CASSYGNPDANEQFF.

The V call is TRBV28, the J call TRBJ2-1; D perhaps matches TRBD2 (5 bases). The CDR3 spans 16 residues. Germline V CDR1 and CDR2: MDHEN, SYDVKM. V lost 5 bases, J lost 0 bases, and 14 bases lay in between. The CDR3 reads CASSPVAGSSYNEQFF. The CDR3, as DNA: TGTGCCAGCAGTCCAGTTGCGGGTAGCTCCTACAATGAGCAGTTCTTC.

J is TRBJ2-2 and V is TRBV7-3, with 14 bases matching TRBD2. Looked up from germline, CDR1 is SGHTA and CDR2 is FQGTGA. The ends lost 5 bases at V and 6 bases at J; junction bases unmatched: 8. The CDR3 length is 17 residues. The CDR3 region is CASSPRPGLAGAGELFF. The CDR3 DNA follows: TGTGCCAGCAGCCCTAGGCCGGGACTAGCGGGAGCCGGGGAGCTGTTTTTT.

The J gene is TRBJ2-1, the V gene TRBV7-2; 12 bases fit TRBD2. This CDR3 spans 16 amino acids. Germline trimming cut 1 base from V and 14 bases from J; bases unmatched to any gene: 12. Germline V CDR1 and CDR2: SGHTA, FQGNSA. This CDR3 is CASSLDALAGGLKEFF. The CDR3 nucleotides read TGTGCCAGCAGCTTAGACGCACTAGCGGGGGGACTTAAGGAGTTCTTC.

The CDR3: CASSLVAPGRLPITEAFF. The CDR3 nucleotides are TGTGCCAGCAGCTTAGTGGCGCCTGGGCGTCTTCCGATCACTGAAGCTTTCTTT. J is TRBJ1-1 and V is TRBV7-6; D not resolved. CDR3 length: 18 residues. CDR1 is SGHVS, CDR2 FNYEAQ, per germline. The ends were cut back, 1 base at V and 4 bases at J, with 22 bases in the middle.

The chain couples TRBV18 to TRBJ1-2, with D tentatively TRBD1 (6 bases). Germline CDR1 reads KGHSH; CDR2 reads LQKENI. With 1 base removed from V and 4 bases from J, the gap between germline ends came to 13 bases. This CDR3 region has 15 residues. The CDR3 protein is CASSPLETGSYGYTF. DNA of the CDR3: TGTGCCAGCTCACCACTTGAAACAGGGAGCTATGGCTACACCTTC.

This rearrangement joins TRBV19 to TRBJ2-1, with D perhaps matching TRBD2 (5 bases). This CDR3 spans 15 amino acids. CDR1 and CDR2 from the germline V gene are LNHDA and SQIVND (reference sequence). V shed 5 bases and J shed 6 bases, with 17 bases lying between them. The CDR3 is CASSSIALGVNEQFF. DNA of the CDR3: TGTGCCAGTAGTTCAATAGCGCTAGGCGTCAATGAGCAGTTCTTC. The complete variable domain, with remaining parts taken from reference TRBV19 and TRBJ2-1, reads DGGITQSPKYLFRKEGQNVTLSCEQNLNHDAMYWYRQDPGQGLRLIYYSQIVNDFQKGDIAEGYSVSREKKESFPLTVTSAQKNPTAFYLCASSSIALGVNEQFFGPGTRLTVL.

V usage is TRBV5-1 and J usage is TRBJ2-7, with TRBD1 matching over 7 bases. Germline V gives CDR1 SGHRS, CDR2 YFSETQ. This CDR3 is built from 14 residues. V shed 7 bases and J 4 bases; nucleotides not matched to a gene: 11. The CDR3 region is CASSTQGLEYEQYF. In DNA form, the CDR3 reads TGCGCCAGCTCTACACAGGGGTTGGAGTACGAGCAGTACTTC.

This clone was observed a few times. The rearrangement links TRBV25-1 to TRBJ2-1; 7 nucleotides match TRBD1. Germline V gives CDR1 MGHDK, CDR2 SYGVNS. The ends lost 4 bases at V and 5 bases at J; junction bases unmatched: 5. The CDR3 is 14 amino acids. CDR3 bases: TGTGCCAGCAGTGGCGACAGGGTCCACAATGAGCAGTTCTTC. Translation: CASSGDRVHNEQFF.

This chain joins TRBV6-5 and TRBJ1-3, with TRBD1 identical over 8 bases. J lost 2 bases, V lost 6 bases, and 6 bases had no gene match. Germline CDR1 reads MNHEY; CDR2 reads SVGAGI. This CDR3 comprises 15 residues. In DNA form, the CDR3 reads TGTGCCAGCAGGCGAACAGGGGGTCCTGGAAACACCATATATTTT. Protein: CASRRTGGPGNTIYF.

The J gene is TRBJ2-3, the V gene TRBV7-6; D is perhaps TRBD2 (6 bases). V was clipped by 1 base and J by 2 bases, with 10 bases between them. The CDR3 sequence is 15 residues long. Germline V gives CDR1 SGHVS, CDR2 FNYEAQ. The CDR3 DNA is TGTGCCAGCAGCTTAGGGCGGCGGGACACAGATACGCAGTATTTT. It specifies CASSLGRRDTDTQYF.